This entry features one T cell receptor (beta chain) sequence. As yet, its antigen is unknown. The entry originates in a study of blood T cells in healthy people across ages. General study points: Per million T cells, TCR beta diversity dropped about linearly as age rose. Fewer expanded clones and more diversity marked long-lived versus aged donors.

Next came a second PCR, run for roughly 7 to 12 cycles, which used a sample-barcoded 5' primer along with a J-beta primer mix. TCRdb re-derived calls from the 5' RACE reads in MiXCR, one entry per CDR3 protein. Of about 1.1 million distinct CDR3 sequences in the sample, about two fifths are singletons; the top ten hold approximately 14%. The junction had 6 bases not matched to a gene; V was cut back by 5 bases and J by 10 bases. The germline gives CDR1 SEHNR, CDR2 FQNEAQ (reference sequence). There are 14 residues in the CDR3. The source is a man younger than 35 in good health. The sequencing sample was made of blood. The chain carries TRBV7-9 and TRBJ1-6; 9 bases are shared with TRBD1. CDR3 sequence reads: CASSPGQGISPLHF. In DNA form, the CDR3 reads TGTGCCAGCAGCCCGGGACAGGGAATCTCACCCCTCCACTTT.